The TCR beta chain described here comes from a study of OX40 agonist ivuxolimab in advanced cancers. Whole-study context: Those treated in dose escalation had hepatocellular carcinoma, melanoma, renal cell cancer or head and neck cancer.

V shed 6 bases and J shed 7 bases, with 15 bases lying between them. Germline lookup yields CDR1 SNHLY and CDR2 FYNNEI. CDR3 length equals 14 residues. Study-level results: A proportion of nonresponders additionally exhibited low normalized T-cell clonal expansion. Researchers did not determine the expanded peripheral T cells' antigen specificity.

Turning to this clone: The antigen remains unidentified.

Here immunoSEQ multiplex PCR was the method, and the copy in TCRdb shows in-frame clones only, minus some. The table has about 74,000 clones, around 84% seen once. This chain connects TRBV2 to TRBJ1-4; maybe TRBD1 (5 bases). The source of this sequence is an adult with an advanced solid tumor such as melanoma, head and neck, liver or kidney cancer. The sample in question was CD4+ or CD8+ T cells sorted from blood, obtained in a trial of the OX40 agonist ivuxolimab. CDR3 sequence: CASRPTTGGEKLFF. The DNA for the CDR3 is TGTGCCAGCAGGCCCACAACAGGAGGTGAAAAACTGTTTTTT. The complete variable domain, with remaining parts taken from reference TRBV2 and TRBJ1-4, reads EPEVTQTPSHQVTQMGQEVILRCVPISNHLYFYWYRQILGQKVEFLVSFYNNEISEKSEIFDDQFSVERPDGSNFTLKIRSTKLEDSAMYFCASRPTTGGEKLFFGSGTQLSVL.